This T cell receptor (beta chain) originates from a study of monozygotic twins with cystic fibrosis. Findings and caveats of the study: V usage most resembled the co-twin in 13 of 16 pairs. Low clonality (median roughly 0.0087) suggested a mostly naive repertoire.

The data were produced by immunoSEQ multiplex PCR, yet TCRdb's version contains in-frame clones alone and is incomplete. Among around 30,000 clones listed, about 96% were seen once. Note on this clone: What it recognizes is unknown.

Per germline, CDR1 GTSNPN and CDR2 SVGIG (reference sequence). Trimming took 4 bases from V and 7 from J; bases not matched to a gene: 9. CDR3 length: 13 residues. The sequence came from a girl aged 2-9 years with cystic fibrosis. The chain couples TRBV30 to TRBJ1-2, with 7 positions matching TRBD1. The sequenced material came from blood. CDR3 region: CAWTANPGGGYTF. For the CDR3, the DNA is TGTGCCTGGACAGCTAACCCAGGGGGTGGCTACACCTTC.